This TCR beta chain was documented in a study of molecular identifiers for immune sequencing clone quantification listed by TCRdb under 2018. Turning to the overall study: For a replicate experiment, RNA from roughly 21,000 or 96,000 naive CD8 T cells was divided into five aliquots, and four of the five aliquots were sequenced. The study was a methods study using CD8 T cells to benchmark molecular-identifier clustering-based TCR repertoire sequencing (MIDCIRS) and TCR RNA copy counting.

Results and caveats for the whole study, not just this receptor: Modeling indicated 2.5 to 3 TCR RNA copies recovered per cell, compared with about 9.7 by digital PCR, which implies a capture efficiency of around 30%. A single cell's worth of spiked-in Jurkat TCR RNA was reported detectable even among one million naive CD8 T cells. When barcode sub-clustering was omitted, TCR diversity was inflated by chimeric consensus sequences, with chimeras reaching as high as 47%. Naive libraries contained spiked-in Jurkat TCR RNA (around ten copies' worth), which is not part of the donor repertoire. Identical TCR molecules sharing a barcode could cause highly expanded clone sizes to be underestimated. In CMV-specific effector cells, clones with more than 20 RNA copies contained over 97% of molecules, whereas in naive cells such clones contained under 1% of molecules.

This clonotype was seen ten or more times. There is no known antigen for this receptor. No much larger clonotype is one base removed from it; base qualities were not supplied. Trimming removed 4 bases from V and 2 bases from J, leaving 14 bases between the germline ends. The CDR3 goes from the cysteine to the phenylalanine over 15 residues. CDR3 DNA is the only sequence kept; it has 45 bases, read in frame from the first base. CDR1 SEHNR and CDR2 FQNEAQ are derived from the germline V gene (reference sequence). Libraries were built with PCR. For sequencing, an Illumina HiSeq 4000 was employed. Bulk TCR libraries were made following a previously described method, with the TCR primers given in Table S5. The Qiagen AllPrep DNA/RNA kit was used to purify total RNA. Before analysis, reads from multiple sequencing runs of the same library were pooled. Under the source paper's analysis protocol: Reads were retained only if the reads had an exact TCR constant sequence, and the retained reads were trimmed to 150 nt and grouped according to their 12-nt molecular barcodes. Reads inside each barcode group were sub-clustered using a 15% Levenshtein threshold, and a quality-weighted consensus sequence was constructed for each RNA molecule. Non-functional sequences were discarded, and so were lower-count sequences lying one edit away from another sequence. Barcode sub-clusters with fewer than 20% of the maximum read count were removed, based on fitting two negative binomial distributions. The raw public reads went through TCRdb reprocessing: fastp at Q25, MiXCR clone calling, in-frame beta chains kept. Identical CDR3 proteins give one entry, which carries the most common genes and DNA. Here the V and J calls rest on TCRdb's processing, not on the authors' analysis. The sample includes 50,000 to 65,000 distinct CDR3 sequences, with approximately 26% observed a single time. The ten largest clones capture approximately 1.9% of the sample.

Libraries of naive CD8 T cells were generated from around 20,000 to 990,000 sorted cells, with 10%, 30% or 50% of the purified RNA used. Naive CD8 T cells, defined as CD8+CD4-CCR7+CD45RA+, were FACS-sorted into RLT Plus buffer on a BD FACSAria II. To test detection sensitivity, Jurkat RNA equal to around 10 TCR copies was added to samples of roughly 18,000-1,000,000 naive CD8 T cells. CD8 T cells were enriched with RosetteSep CD8+ T Cell Enrichment Cocktail and Ficoll-Paque, followed by ACK red cell lysis. The rearrangement joined TRBV7-9 to TRBJ1-1; TRBD1 might be the D gene, on 6 matching bases. The receptor was isolated from a human donor in good health. Some libraries in this study had Jurkat cell RNA spiked in. Sample: naive CD8+ T cells from blood, with Jurkat cell RNA spiked in. The label giving this sample's cell subset or site can be read as: FACS-sorted CD8+CD4-CCR7+CD45RA+ naive T cells. The CDR3 has the sequence CASSSRDNINTEAFF. At the DNA level, the sequence is TGTGCCAGCAGCTCCCGGGACAATATTAACACTGAAGCTTTCTTT.